This is a list of T cell receptor beta chains from one sample in a study of T cell repertoires in cytomegalovirus infection. MiXCR, applied by TCRdb to the reads, yields one record per CDR3 protein. Of 400,000 or so distinct CDR3 sequences listed, around 18% are singletons. The sample taken for sequencing was PBMCs. The source is a human donor in good health (CMV status not recorded). Some clones in this sample may be carry-over from other donors' samples. The CDR3 runs from the conserved cysteine through the conserved F or W.

TRBV27	TRBJ1-6	CASSFDRGRNSPLHF
TRBV7-2	TRBJ1-3	CASSLSTGEGGNTIYF
TRBV7-9	TRBJ1-3	CASSEFAGNTIYF
TRBV6-2/TRBV6-3	TRBJ2-1	CASSYSGRRYNEQFF
TRBV2	TRBJ2-3	CASTLLATGRDTQYF
TRBV7-2	TRBJ1-5	CASSPDPGGSGQPQHF
TRBV12-3/TRBV12-4	TRBJ1-2	CASSRQGSDYGYTF
TRBV4-2	TRBJ2-2	CATAAGGTNTGELFF
TRBV28	TRBJ1-2	CASSSFTSNYGYTF
TRBV7-2	TRBJ1-5	CASSLLGPNQPQHF
TRBV19	TRBJ1-1	CASSNQVTEAFF
TRBV11-2	TRBJ2-2	CASSLVSGGKTGELFF